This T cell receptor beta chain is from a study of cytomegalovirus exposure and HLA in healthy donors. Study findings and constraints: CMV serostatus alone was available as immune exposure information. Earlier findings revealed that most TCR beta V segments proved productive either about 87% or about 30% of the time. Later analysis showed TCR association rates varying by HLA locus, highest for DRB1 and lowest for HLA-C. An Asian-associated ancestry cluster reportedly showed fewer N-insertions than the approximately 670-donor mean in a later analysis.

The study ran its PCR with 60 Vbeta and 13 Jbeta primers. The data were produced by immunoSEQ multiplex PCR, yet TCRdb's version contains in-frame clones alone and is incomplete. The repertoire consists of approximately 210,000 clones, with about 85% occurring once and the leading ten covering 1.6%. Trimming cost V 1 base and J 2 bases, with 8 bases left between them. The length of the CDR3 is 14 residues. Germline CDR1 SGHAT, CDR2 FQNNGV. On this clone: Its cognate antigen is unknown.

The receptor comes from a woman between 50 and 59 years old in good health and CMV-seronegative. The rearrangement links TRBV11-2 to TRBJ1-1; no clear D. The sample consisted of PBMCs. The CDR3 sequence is CASSLGAINTEAFF. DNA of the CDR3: TGTGCCAGCAGCTTAGGGGCGATAAACACTGAAGCTTTCTTT.